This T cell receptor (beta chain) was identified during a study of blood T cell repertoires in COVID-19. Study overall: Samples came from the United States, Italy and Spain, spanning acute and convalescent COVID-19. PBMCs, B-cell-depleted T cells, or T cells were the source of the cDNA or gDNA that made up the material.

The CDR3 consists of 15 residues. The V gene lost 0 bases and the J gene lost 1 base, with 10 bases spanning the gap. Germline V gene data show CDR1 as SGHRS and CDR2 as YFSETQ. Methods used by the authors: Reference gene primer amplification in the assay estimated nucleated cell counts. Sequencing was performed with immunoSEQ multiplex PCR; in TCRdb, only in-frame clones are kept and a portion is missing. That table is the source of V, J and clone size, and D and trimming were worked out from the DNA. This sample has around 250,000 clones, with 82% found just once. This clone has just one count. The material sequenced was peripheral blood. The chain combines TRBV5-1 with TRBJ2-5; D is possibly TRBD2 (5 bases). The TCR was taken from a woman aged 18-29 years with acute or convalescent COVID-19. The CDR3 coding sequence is TGCGCCAGCAGCTTGGTGGCGGGCATCCAAGAGACCCAGTACTTC. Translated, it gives CASSLVAGIQETQYF.